This is a list of T cell receptor beta chains from one sample in a study of regulatory T cells in long-lasting Graves disease. TCRdb independently ran MiXCR on the multiplex PCR reads; one entry per CDR3 protein. This table holds some 250,000 distinct CDR3 sequences, around a sixth found once. The data also belong to a second study, concerning T cells in Graves' hyperthyroidism and ophthalmopathy.

The source material was peripheral blood mononuclear cells (PBMCs), sampled at new diagnosis, from a patient treated with antithyroid drugs. The receptors come from a woman aged 25 to 45 with Graves disease. Both conserved end residues are part of each CDR3. The D gene is left open where the match is weak. Rows give clone size only sometimes, using once, few, many, or a class for an expanded clone.

j_gene	abundance	d_gene	v_gene	CDR3nt	CDR3aa
TRBJ1-5	many	TRBD1	TRBV6-1	TGTGCCAGCAGGAGGACAGGGCAAGGTGGCAATCAGCCCCAGCATTTT	CASRRTGQGGNQPQHF
TRBJ2-3	NA	TRBD2	TRBV5-4	TGTGCCAGCAGCCCCCCCAGCGGGGGGCCTAGCACAGATACGCAGTATTTT	CASSPPSGGPSTDTQYF
TRBJ2-1	many	NA	TRBV2	TGTGCCAGCAGGCCCCGGCAGGGCGACTACAATGAGCAGTTCTTC	CASRPRQGDYNEQFF
TRBJ2-3	few	TRBD2	TRBV19	TGTGCCAGTAGGACTAGCGGGGGGGCAGATACGCAGTATTTT	CASRTSGGADTQYF
TRBJ2-1	NA	NA	TRBV6-2/TRBV6-3	TGTGCCAGCAGCAAGATTGGAGATGAGCAGTTCTTC	CASSKIGDEQFF
TRBJ2-3	NA	TRBD1	TRBV5-1	TGCGCCAGCAGCCCTGTCCCCGGACAGGGGGAAACAGATACGCAGTATTTT	CASSPVPGQGETDTQYF
TRBJ2-5	many	TRBD1	TRBV7-9	TGTGCCAGCAGCCGCACAGGGGCCGCCCAAGAGACCCAGTACTTC	CASSRTGAAQETQYF
TRBJ2-2	few	NA	TRBV5-1	TGCGCCAGCAGCCCCAGTGGGGACTGGAATACCAACACCGGGGAGCTGTTTTTT	CASSPSGDWNTNTGELFF
TRBJ1-5	many	NA	TRBV11-2	TGTGCCAGCAGCCCACGGGCGGGGGGCAATCAGCCCCAGCATTTT	CASSPRAGGNQPQHF
TRBJ1-2	NA	TRBD1	TRBV13	TGTGCCAGCAGCTTAGTGGACAGGGGGCGCGATGGCTACACCTTC	CASSLVDRGRDGYTF
TRBJ2-5	NA	TRBD2	TRBV6-2/TRBV6-3	TGTGCCAGCAGTATGCCCCGGGGTAGCGGGGGAGAAGAGACCCAGTACTTC	CASSMPRGSGGEETQYF
TRBJ1-1	many	TRBD1	TRBV10-2	TGCGCCAGCAGGGGACAGACGCAAAACACTGAAGCTTTCTTT	CASRGQTQNTEAFF
TRBJ1-1	many	NA	TRBV6-5	TGTGCCAGCAGTTACCGTATCCAGGGTGACCTAGACACTGAAGCTTTCTTT	CASSYRIQGDLDTEAFF
TRBJ1-4	few	NA	TRBV20-1	TGCAGTGCTAAACAGGGTCGTGAAAAACTGTTTTTT	CSAKQGREKLFF
TRBJ1-2	NA	NA	TRBV2	TGTGCCAGCAGTGAACAGGAACTTTCCTATGGCTACACCTTC	CASSEQELSYGYTF
TRBJ1-2	NA	NA	TRBV10-3	TGTGCCATCAGTGGGAGGGGAGACTATGGCTACACCTTC	CAISGRGDYGYTF
TRBJ2-7	NA	NA	TRBV10-1	TGCGCCAGCAGTGCCGGATCATCCTCGCGCGAGCAGTACTTC	CASSAGSSSREQYF
TRBJ1-5	many	NA	TRBV12-3/TRBV12-4	TGTGCCAGCACCAGAGCCCGTTTCAATCAGCCCCAGCATTTT	CASTRARFNQPQHF
TRBJ1-4	many	NA	TRBV5-1	TGTGCCAGCAGCTTGGGTCGGGGGGATGAAAAACTGTTTTTT	CASSLGRGDEKLFF
TRBJ1-1	many	NA	TRBV18	TGTGCCAGCTCACCATTTCAACAGAACACTGAAGCTTTCTTT	CASSPFQQNTEAFF
TRBJ2-1	many	NA	TRBV29-1	TGCAGCGTTTTGGAGCTTTACAATGAGCAGTTCTTC	CSVLELYNEQFF
TRBJ2-3	many	TRBD2	TRBV12-3/TRBV12-4	TGTGCCAGCAGTCCCCCGGGAGGGCGCATTGATACGCAGTATTTT	CASSPPGGRIDTQYF
TRBJ1-2	many	NA	TRBV11-2	TGTGCCAGCAGCTTAAATATAGATGGCTACACCTTC	CASSLNIDGYTF
TRBJ2-1	many	NA	TRBV20-1	TGCAGTGCCCAGTGGGGGGCTGGACATGAGCAGTTCTTC	CSAQWGAGHEQFF
TRBJ1-2	many	TRBD1	TRBV28	TGTGCCAGCAGTTTAATCCAGGGGGCCCCCTATGGCTACACCTTC	CASSLIQGAPYGYTF
TRBJ1-4	NA	NA	TRBV20-1	TGCAGTGCTAGAGGGTCGGGCCGTGATTATACTAATGAAAAACTGTTTTTT	CSARGSGRDYTNEKLFF
TRBJ2-6	NA	NA	TRBV2	TGTGCCAGCAGTGGGGCTCGGGCCAAGGTGGCCAACGTCCTGACTTTC	CASSGARAKVANVLTF
TRBJ2-3	many	TRBD2	TRBV20-1	TGCAGTGCAAACATGCGGGGGAGAGGCACAGATACGCAGTATTTT	CSANMRGRGTDTQYF
TRBJ1-4	NA	NA	TRBV28	TGTGCCAGCAGTTTCCCGCTCTTGGCCGGGGGTAATGAAAAACTGTTTTTT	CASSFPLLAGGNEKLFF
TRBJ2-3	many	NA	TRBV19	TGTGCCAGTAGTATTTTGGCAGGAACCACAGATACGCAGTATTTT	CASSILAGTTDTQYF
TRBJ2-2	many	NA	TRBV20-1	TGCAGTGCTATCTTGGCGGGACAGATGAACACCGGGGAGCTGTTTTTT	CSAILAGQMNTGELFF
TRBJ1-5	many	TRBD1	TRBV5-6	TGTGCCAGCAGCTTGGCCGGGACAGTACCCAATCAGCCCCAGCATTTT	CASSLAGTVPNQPQHF
TRBJ2-2	NA	NA	TRBV10-2	TGCGCCAGCGGGGACACCGGGGAGCTGTTTTTT	CASGDTGELFF
TRBJ1-2	many	TRBD1	TRBV7-8	TGTGCCAGCAGCTTAGTTAACAGGGGGCTTGGGTATGGCTACACCTTC	CASSLVNRGLGYGYTF
TRBJ1-1	many	NA	TRBV7-2	TGTGCCAGCAGCTTCCACCATCTGAACACTGAAGCTTTCTTT	CASSFHHLNTEAFF
TRBJ1-1	NA	NA	TRBV25-1	TGTGCCAGCAGTGAAGTCCCGAGGGGACGCGCTTTCTTT	CASSEVPRGRAFF
TRBJ1-2	many	TRBD1	TRBV6-5	TGTGCCAGCAGTTACTTCCCCCCGGGACAGGGGTACTATGGCTACACCTTC	CASSYFPPGQGYYGYTF
TRBJ1-5	few	TRBD1	TRBV5-8	TGTGCCAGCGCCTGGACAGGCACTCAGCCCCAGCATTTT	CASAWTGTQPQHF
TRBJ2-4	NA	TRBD1	TRBV5-6	TGTGCCAGCAGCTCCCTCCCGGGACAGGGGAAAAACATTCAGTACTTC	CASSSLPGQGKNIQYF
TRBJ1-2	many	TRBD1	TRBV5-1	TGCGCCAGCAGCCTGACAGGGAGCAACTATGGCTACACCTTC	CASSLTGSNYGYTF
TRBJ1-2	many	TRBD1	TRBV5-1	TGTGCCAGCAGCTTGGCAGGGACAGGGTCCTTCTATGGCTACACCTTC	CASSLAGTGSFYGYTF
TRBJ2-6	few	TRBD1	TRBV20-1	TGCAGTGCTAGAAGGACAGGGGGATCTGTAGGGGCCAACGTCCTGACTTTC	CSARRTGGSVGANVLTF
TRBJ1-2	few	TRBD1	TRBV25-1	TGTACCAGCAGTGGTGGGACAGGGGGTGGCTACACCTTC	CTSSGGTGGGYTF
TRBJ1-6	many	TRBD1	TRBV7-2	TGTGCCAGCAGCTTGCGGGACAGTAATTCACCCCTCCACTTT	CASSLRDSNSPLHF
TRBJ2-3	many	NA	TRBV5-1	TGCGCCAGCAGCTTGGAGGGGGAACTCGATACGCAGTATTTT	CASSLEGELDTQYF
TRBJ1-1	many	TRBD1	TRBV3-1	TGTGCCAGCAGCCAAGAACAGGGGAGCACTGAAGCTTTCTTT	CASSQEQGSTEAFF
TRBJ1-6	NA	TRBD1	TRBV11-1	TGTGCCAGCGGCCCGACGGGACAGGTATTAAGAAATGGGAATTCACCCCTCCACTTT	CASGPTGQVLRNGNSPLHF
TRBJ2-1	many	TRBD1	TRBV5-1	TGCGCCAGCAGCCGGGACAGGGACAATGAGCAGTTCTTC	CASSRDRDNEQFF
TRBJ1-1	many	NA	TRBV3-1	TGTGCCAGCAGCCAATTCCCGGGCACTGAAGCTTTCTTT	CASSQFPGTEAFF
TRBJ1-2	many	NA	TRBV12-3/TRBV12-4	TGTGCCAGCAGTCACCCCGGGGGATACTATGGCTACACCTTC	CASSHPGGYYGYTF
TRBJ1-1	NA	NA	TRBV19	TGTGCCAGTAGTCCCGGCACAGGCGGGAACACTGAAGCTTTCTTT	CASSPGTGGNTEAFF
TRBJ2-3	NA	NA	TRBV2	TGTGCCAGCAGTGAACTAGGACAGACAGATACGCAGTATTTT	CASSELGQTDTQYF
TRBJ1-1	medium-sized	NA	TRBV3-1	TGTGCCAGCAGCCAAGAAAGGCGTAACACTGAAGCTTTCTTT	CASSQERRNTEAFF